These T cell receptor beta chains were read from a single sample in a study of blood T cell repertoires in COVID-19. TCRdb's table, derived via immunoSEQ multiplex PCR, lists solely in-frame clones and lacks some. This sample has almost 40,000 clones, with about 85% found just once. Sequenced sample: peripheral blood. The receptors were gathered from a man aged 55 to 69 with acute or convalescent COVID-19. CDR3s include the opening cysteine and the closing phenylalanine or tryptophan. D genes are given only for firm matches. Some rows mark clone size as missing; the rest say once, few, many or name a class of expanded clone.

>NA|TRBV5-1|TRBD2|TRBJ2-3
CASSLRGLAADTQYF
TGCGCCAGCAGCTTGCGGGGACTAGCTGCAGATACGCAGTATTTT
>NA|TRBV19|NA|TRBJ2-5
CASRARSGKETQYF
TGTGCCAGTAGGGCCCGGTCAGGGAAAGAGACCCAGTACTTC
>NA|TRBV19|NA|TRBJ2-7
CASSGGAGDEQYF
TGTGCCAGTAGTGGGGGGGCTGGTGACGAGCAGTACTTC
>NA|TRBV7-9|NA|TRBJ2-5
CASSLSEVWETQYF
TGTGCCAGCAGCTTATCGGAGGTCTGGGAGACCCAGTACTTC
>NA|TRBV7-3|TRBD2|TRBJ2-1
CASSSGGAGGGEQFF
TGTGCCAGCAGCTCCGGAGGAGCGGGAGGAGGCGAGCAGTTCTTC
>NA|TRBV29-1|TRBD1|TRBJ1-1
CSVEGDRTSEAFF
TGCAGCGTTGAAGGGGACAGGACCTCTGAAGCTTTCTTT
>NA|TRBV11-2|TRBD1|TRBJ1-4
CASSPQGGAGEKLFF
TGTGCCAGCAGCCCACAGGGGGGGGCCGGTGAAAAACTGTTTTTT
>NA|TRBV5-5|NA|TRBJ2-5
CASSPMGTTYQETQYF
TGTGCCAGCAGCCCTATGGGGACAACGTACCAAGAGACCCAGTACTTC
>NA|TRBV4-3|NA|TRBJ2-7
CASSQGPGNEQYF
TGCGCCAGCAGCCAAGGACCGGGTAACGAGCAGTACTTC
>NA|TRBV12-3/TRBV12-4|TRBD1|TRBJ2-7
CASSNGQALEQYF
TGTGCCAGCAGTAACGGACAGGCCCTCGAGCAGTACTTC
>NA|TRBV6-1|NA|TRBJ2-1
CASSENGGGSYNEQFF
TGTGCCAGCAGTGAAAACGGGGGTGGCTCCTACAATGAGCAGTTCTTC
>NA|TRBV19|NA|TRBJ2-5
CASRARNQETQYF
TGTGCCAGTAGGGCGCGGAACCAAGAGACCCAGTACTTC
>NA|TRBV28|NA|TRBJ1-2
CASSPGPLYGYTF
TGTGCCAGCAGTCCAGGTCCTCTCTATGGCTACACCTTC
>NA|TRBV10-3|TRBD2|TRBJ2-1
CAISREGYNEQFF
TGTGCCATCTCACGGGAGGGATACAATGAGCAGTTCTTC
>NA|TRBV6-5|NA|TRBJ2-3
CASSPRFYSTDTQYF
TGTGCCAGCAGTCCTCGGTTCTATAGCACAGATACGCAGTATTTT
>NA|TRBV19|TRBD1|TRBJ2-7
CASSIRGSKTWEQYF
TGTGCCAGTAGTATCAGGGGGTCAAAAACTTGGGAGCAGTACTTC
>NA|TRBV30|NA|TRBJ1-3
CAWSVGGVHTIYF
TGTGCCTGGAGTGTCGGGGGAGTACACACCATATATTTT
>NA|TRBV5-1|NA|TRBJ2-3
CASSLAWSGSTDTQYF
TGCGCCAGCAGCTTGGCGTGGAGCGGTAGCACAGATACGCAGTATTTT
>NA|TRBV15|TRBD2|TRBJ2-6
CATSGGGFSGANVLTF
TGTGCCACCAGCGGGGGGGGTTTCTCTGGGGCCAACGTCCTGACTTTC
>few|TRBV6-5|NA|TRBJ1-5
CASRPGGYNQPQHF
TGTGCCAGCAGGCCCGGAGGCTACAATCAGCCCCAGCATTTT
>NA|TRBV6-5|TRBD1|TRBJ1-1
CASRTGTGGAEAFF
TGTGCCAGCAGAACCGGGACAGGGGGAGCTGAAGCTTTCTTT
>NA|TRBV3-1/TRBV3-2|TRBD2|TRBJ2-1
CASSLGTSGSHEQFF
TGTGCCAGCAGCCTCGGGACTAGCGGGAGCCATGAGCAGTTCTTC
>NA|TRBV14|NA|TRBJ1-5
CASSQDWGGPQHF
TGTGCCAGCAGCCAAGATTGGGGGGGGCCCCAGCATTTT
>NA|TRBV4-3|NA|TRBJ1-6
CASSQGAGNSPLHF
TGCGCCAGCAGCCAGGGGGCAGGTAATTCACCCCTCCACTTT
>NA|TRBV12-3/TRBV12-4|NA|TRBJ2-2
CASRRGVAGELFF
TGTGCCAGCAGAAGGGGTGTCGCCGGGGAGCTGTTTTTT
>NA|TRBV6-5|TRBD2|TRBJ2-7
CASTFTPGGEQYF
TGTGCCAGCACCTTTACTCCGGGGGGCGAGCAGTACTTC
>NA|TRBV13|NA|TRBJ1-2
CASSLSPPIYGYTF
TGTGCCAGCAGCTTAAGCCCGCCTATCTATGGCTACACCTTC
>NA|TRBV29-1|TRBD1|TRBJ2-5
CSVGQGPGETQYF
TGCAGCGTTGGACAGGGGCCGGGGGAGACCCAGTACTTC
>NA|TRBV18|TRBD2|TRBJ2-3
CASSPGLARNRDTQYF
TGTGCCAGCTCACCAGGACTAGCACGAAACCGAGATACGCAGTATTTT
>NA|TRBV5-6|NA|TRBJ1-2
CASSLGNQVYGYTF
TGTGCCAGCAGCTTGGGCAACCAGGTCTATGGCTACACCTTC
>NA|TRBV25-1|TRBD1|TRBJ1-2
CASSESVETGIYGYTF
TGTGCCAGCAGTGAATCGGTCGAGACAGGGATATATGGCTACACCTTC
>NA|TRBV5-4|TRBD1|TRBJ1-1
CASSLDRDRGAFF
TGTGCCAGCAGCTTGGATCGGGACAGGGGGGCTTTCTTT
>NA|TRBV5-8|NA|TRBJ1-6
CASHRVNSPLHF
TGTGCCAGCCACAGGGTGAATTCACCCCTCCACTTT
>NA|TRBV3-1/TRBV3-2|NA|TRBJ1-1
CASSLGDYTEAFF
TGTGCCAGCAGCCTGGGAGATTACACTGAAGCTTTCTTT
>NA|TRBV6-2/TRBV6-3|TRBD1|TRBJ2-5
CASSQDRVRAETQYF
TGTGCCAGCAGTCAAGACAGGGTCAGGGCAGAGACCCAGTACTTC
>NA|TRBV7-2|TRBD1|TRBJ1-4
CASSASGTGSEKLFF
TGTGCCAGCAGCGCTTCCGGGACAGGGAGTGAAAAACTGTTTTTT
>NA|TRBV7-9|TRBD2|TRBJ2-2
CASSALAGNAGELFF
TGTGCCAGCAGCGCACTAGCGGGAAATGCCGGGGAGCTGTTTTTT
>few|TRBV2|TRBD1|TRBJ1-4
CASSTQGVNEKLFF
TGTGCCAGCAGCACCCAGGGGGTGAATGAAAAACTGTTTTTT
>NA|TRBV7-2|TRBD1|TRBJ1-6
CASSGQGAGSPLHF
TGTGCCAGCAGCGGTCAGGGGGCGGGTTCACCCCTCCACTTT
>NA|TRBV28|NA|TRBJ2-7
CASCHDSISSYEQYF
TGTGCCAGCTGCCATGACAGCATAAGCTCCTACGAGCAGTACTTC
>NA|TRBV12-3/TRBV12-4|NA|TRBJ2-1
CASSFSNEQFF
TGTGCCAGCAGTTTTAGTAATGAGCAGTTCTTC
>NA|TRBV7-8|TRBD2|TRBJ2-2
CASSPSGGAYTGELFF
TGTGCCAGCAGCCCGAGCGGGGGGGCATACACCGGGGAGCTGTTTTTT
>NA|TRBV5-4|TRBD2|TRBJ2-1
CASSPPGTSGNNEQFF
TGTGCCAGCAGCCCCCCCGGGACTAGCGGGAACAATGAGCAGTTCTTC
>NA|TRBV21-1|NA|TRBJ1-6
CASSTRTLRNNSPLHF
TGTGCCAGCAGCACCCGGACTTTAAGAAATAATTCACCCCTCCACTTT
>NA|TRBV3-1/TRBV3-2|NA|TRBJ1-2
CASSFFDGDGYTF
TGTGCCAGCAGCTTCTTTGACGGGGATGGCTACACCTTC
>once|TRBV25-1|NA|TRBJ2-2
CASTTGFLTGELFF
TGTGCCAGCACCACAGGGTTTCTGACCGGGGAGCTGTTTTTT
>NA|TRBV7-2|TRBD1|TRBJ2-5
CASSLAGGRETQYF
TGTGCCAGCAGCTTAGCAGGGGGCCGAGAGACCCAGTACTTC
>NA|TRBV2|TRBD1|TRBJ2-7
CASSETGEWYEQYF
TGTGCCAGCAGTGAAACAGGGGAGTGGTACGAGCAGTACTTC
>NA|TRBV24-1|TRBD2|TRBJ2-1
CATSDSLAGGIEQFF
TGTGCCACCAGTGATTCACTAGCGGGAGGTATTGAGCAGTTCTTC
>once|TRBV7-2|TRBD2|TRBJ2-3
CASSLVAGGPDTQYF
TGTGCCAGCAGCTTAGTTGCGGGAGGGCCAGATACGCAGTATTTT
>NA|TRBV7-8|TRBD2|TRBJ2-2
CASSLLAGTVGELFF
TGTGCCAGCTCCCTTCTAGCGGGAACGGTCGGGGAGCTGTTTTTT
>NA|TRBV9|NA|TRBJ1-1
CASSALPKGGPKMVGEAFF
TGTGCCAGCAGCGCCCTCCCCAAGGGGGGGCCCAAAATGGTGGGTGAAGCTTTCTTT
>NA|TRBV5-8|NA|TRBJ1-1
CASRNAGKRNTEAFF
TGTGCCAGCAGAAATGCAGGGAAAAGGAACACTGAAGCTTTCTTT
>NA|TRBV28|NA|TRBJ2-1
CASSLFGGKGDEQFF
TGTGCCAGCAGTTTATTCGGGGGAAAGGGCGATGAGCAGTTCTTC